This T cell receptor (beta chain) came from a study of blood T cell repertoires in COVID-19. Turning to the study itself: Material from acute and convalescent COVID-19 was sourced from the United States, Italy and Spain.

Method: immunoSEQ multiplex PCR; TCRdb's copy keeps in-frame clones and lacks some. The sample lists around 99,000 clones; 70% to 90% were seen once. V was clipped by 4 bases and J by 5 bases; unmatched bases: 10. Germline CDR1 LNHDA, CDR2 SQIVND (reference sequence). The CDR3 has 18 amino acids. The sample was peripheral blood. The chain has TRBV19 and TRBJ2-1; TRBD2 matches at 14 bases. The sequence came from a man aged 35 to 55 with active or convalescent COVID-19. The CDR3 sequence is CASSRRLPGLAGDNEQFF. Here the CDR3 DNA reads TGTGCCAGTAGTAGGCGACTTCCGGGACTAGCGGGGGACAATGAGCAGTTCTTC.